The rows below give T cell receptor beta chains drawn from one sample of a study of monozygotic twins with inflammatory bowel disease. TCRdb re-called the 5' RACE reads; every CDR3 protein appears as one record, without DNA. Recorded here are about 380,000 distinct CDR3 sequences; the top ten clones represent approximately 2.8%. The source material was blood. These receptors were taken from a human donor with ulcerative colitis or Crohn's disease, or a healthy co-twin of an affected twin (not recorded which). CDR3s include the opening cysteine and the closing phenylalanine or tryptophan.

v_gene: TRBV29-1; len: 13; j_gene: TRBJ2-7; CDR3aa: CSMRDLPYGEQYF
v_gene: TRBV2; len: 13; j_gene: TRBJ1-2; CDR3aa: CASMLTGIDGYTF
v_gene: TRBV5-7; len: 15; j_gene: TRBJ2-7; CDR3aa: CASSPDGTGGYEQYF
v_gene: TRBV6-5; len: 19; j_gene: TRBJ2-5; CDR3aa: CASSYSTWASGGTQETQYF
v_gene: TRBV6-2/TRBV6-3; len: 11; j_gene: TRBJ2-2; CDR3aa: CASTHTGELFF
v_gene: TRBV11-2; len: 14; j_gene: TRBJ2-7; CDR3aa: CASSHPPSTYEQYF
v_gene: TRBV23-1; len: 16; j_gene: TRBJ2-3; CDR3aa: CASSRRTAKNTDTQYF
v_gene: TRBV7-2; len: 15; j_gene: TRBJ2-1; CDR3aa: CASSVRDLKDNEQFF
v_gene: TRBV5-4; len: 14; j_gene: TRBJ1-4; CDR3aa: CASSLEAGFRKLFF
v_gene: TRBV6-1; len: 14; j_gene: TRBJ2-5; CDR3aa: CASSETGVWETQYF
v_gene: TRBV11-3; len: 15; j_gene: TRBJ2-3; CDR3aa: CASSLGTFKDNTQYF
v_gene: TRBV4-2; len: 15; j_gene: TRBJ2-6; CDR3aa: CASSQQGTGANVLTF
v_gene: TRBV20-1; len: 13; j_gene: TRBJ1-2; CDR3aa: CSAALDRAYGYTF
v_gene: TRBV10-3; len: 18; j_gene: TRBJ2-1; CDR3aa: CAISAPPSGTGGYNEQFF
v_gene: TRBV12-3/TRBV12-4; len: 17; j_gene: TRBJ2-3; CDR3aa: CASSRSPTGFSTDTQYF
v_gene: TRBV28; len: 16; j_gene: TRBJ2-7; CDR3aa: CASSSPGVGGSYEQYF
v_gene: TRBV27; len: 15; j_gene: TRBJ2-6; CDR3aa: CASSPTGAGANVLTF
v_gene: TRBV20-1; len: 14; j_gene: TRBJ2-1; CDR3aa: CSARGQGSYNEQFF
v_gene: TRBV20-1; len: 13; j_gene: TRBJ1-1; CDR3aa: CSAPPGQGTEAFF
v_gene: TRBV12-3/TRBV12-4; len: 12; j_gene: TRBJ1-2; CDR3aa: CASSPTGRGYTF
v_gene: TRBV11-2; len: 14; j_gene: TRBJ2-5; CDR3aa: CASSLVNGGETQYF
v_gene: TRBV12-5; len: 16; j_gene: TRBJ2-3; CDR3aa: CASGKGTYRSTDTQYF
v_gene: TRBV28; len: 15; j_gene: TRBJ1-4; CDR3aa: CASSLIGQGDEKLFF
v_gene: TRBV20-1; len: 15; j_gene: TRBJ1-2; CDR3aa: CSARLDRGANYGYTF
v_gene: TRBV12-3/TRBV12-4; len: 14; j_gene: TRBJ2-1; CDR3aa: CASSFTKPYNEQFF